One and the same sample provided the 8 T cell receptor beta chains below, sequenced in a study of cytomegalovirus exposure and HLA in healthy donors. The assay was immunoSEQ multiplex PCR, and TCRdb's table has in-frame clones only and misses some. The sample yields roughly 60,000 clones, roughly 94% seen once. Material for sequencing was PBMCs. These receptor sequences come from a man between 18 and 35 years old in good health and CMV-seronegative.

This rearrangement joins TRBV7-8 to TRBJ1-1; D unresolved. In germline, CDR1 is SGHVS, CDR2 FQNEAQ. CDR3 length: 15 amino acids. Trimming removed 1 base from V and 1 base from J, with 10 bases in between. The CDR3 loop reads CASSLGGPTNTEAFF. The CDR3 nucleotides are TGTGCCAGCAGCTTAGGAGGCCCCACGAACACTGAAGCTTTCTTT.

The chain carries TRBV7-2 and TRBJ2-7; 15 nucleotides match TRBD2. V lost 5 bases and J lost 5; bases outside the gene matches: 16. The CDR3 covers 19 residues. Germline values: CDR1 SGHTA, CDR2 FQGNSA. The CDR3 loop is CASSPFKGLAGGRVHEQYF. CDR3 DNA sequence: TGTGCCAGCAGCCCGTTTAAGGGACTAGCGGGAGGCCGAGTCCACGAGCAGTACTTC.

The CDR3 bases are TGTGCCATCCAGTCATATAATAACCAGCCCCAGCATTTT. Amino acid sequence: CAIQSYNNQPQHF. The V and J genes are TRBV10-3 and TRBJ1-5, with D unclear. Deletions cut 8 bases from V and 7 bases from J, with 15 bases between. The CDR3 spans 13 residues. Germline CDR1 reads ENHRY; CDR2 reads SYGVKD.

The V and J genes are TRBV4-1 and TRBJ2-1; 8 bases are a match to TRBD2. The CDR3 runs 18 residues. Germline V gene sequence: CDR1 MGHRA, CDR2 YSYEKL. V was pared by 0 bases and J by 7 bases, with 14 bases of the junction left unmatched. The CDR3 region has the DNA TGCGCCAGCAGCCAAGATTTTGGATTCGCGGGAGGTGGAAATGAGCAGTTCTTC. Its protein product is CASSQDFGFAGGGNEQFF.

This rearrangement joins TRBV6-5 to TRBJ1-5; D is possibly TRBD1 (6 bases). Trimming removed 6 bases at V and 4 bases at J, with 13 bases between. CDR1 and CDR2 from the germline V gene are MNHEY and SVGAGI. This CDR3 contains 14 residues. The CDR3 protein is CASSRPGVNQPQHF. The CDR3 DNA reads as TGTGCCAGCAGCCGCCCAGGGGTTAATCAGCCCCAGCATTTT.

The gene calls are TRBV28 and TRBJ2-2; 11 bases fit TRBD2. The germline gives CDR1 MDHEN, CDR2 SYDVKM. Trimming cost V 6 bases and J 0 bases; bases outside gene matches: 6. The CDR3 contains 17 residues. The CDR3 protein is CASSPVAGGPNTGELFF. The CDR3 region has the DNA TGTGCCAGCAGCCCAGTAGCGGGAGGGCCGAACACCGGGGAGCTGTTTTTT. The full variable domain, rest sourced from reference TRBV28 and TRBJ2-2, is DVKVTQSSRYLVKRTGEKVFLECVQDMDHENMFWYRQDPGLGLRLIYFSYDVKMKEKGDIPEGYSVSREKKERFSLILESASTNQTSMYLCASSPVAGGPNTGELFFGEGSRLTVL.

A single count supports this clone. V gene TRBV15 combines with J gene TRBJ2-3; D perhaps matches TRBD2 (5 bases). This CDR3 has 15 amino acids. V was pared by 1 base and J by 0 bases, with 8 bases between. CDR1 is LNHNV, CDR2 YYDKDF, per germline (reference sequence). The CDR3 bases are TGTGCCACCAGCAGAGGGCGGACTAGCACAGATACGCAGTATTTT. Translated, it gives CATSRGRTSTDTQYF.

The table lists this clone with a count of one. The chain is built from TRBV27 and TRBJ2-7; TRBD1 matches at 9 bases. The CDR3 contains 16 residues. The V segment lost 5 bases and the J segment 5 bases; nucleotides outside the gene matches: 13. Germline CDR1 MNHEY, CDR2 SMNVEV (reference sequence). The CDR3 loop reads CASSAPPGQGTHEQYF. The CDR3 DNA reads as TGTGCCAGCAGTGCCCCCCCGGGACAGGGTACCCACGAGCAGTACTTC.